This T cell receptor (beta chain) came from a study of blood T cell repertoires in COVID-19. Study summary: Acute and convalescent COVID-19 specimens originated in the United States, Italy and Spain.

There are 15 residues in the CDR3. In germline, CDR1 is LGHDT, CDR2 YNNKEL (reference sequence). Trimming shortened V by 4 bases and J by 4 bases, and 14 bases separated the two germline ends. Original methodology: How many nucleated cells were present was estimated from reference gene primer amplification. Sequenced by immunoSEQ multiplex PCR; TCRdb stores in-frame clones only, minus some. V and J calls and clone size are as listed in that table; D and trimming were resolved from the DNA. The table lists 200,000 or so clones, more than 70% of them singletons. The sequenced material came from peripheral blood. This sequence was found in a woman aged 55-70 years with acute or convalescent COVID-19. V and J are TRBV3-1 (or the pseudogene TRBV3-2) and TRBJ1-3; maybe TRBD1 (5 bases). CDR3: CASSPAGRGGNTIYF. For the CDR3, the DNA is TGTGCCAGCAGCCCCGCAGGAAGGGGCGGAAACACCATATATTTT.